A single sample is the source of the 25 T cell receptor beta chains below, sequenced in a study of OX40 agonist ivuxolimab in advanced cancers. Assay: immunoSEQ multiplex PCR; the TCRdb copy retains only in-frame clones and omits some. The sample records about 110,000 clones, 90% being singletons. This specimen consisted of CD4+ or CD8+ T cells sorted from blood, obtained in a trial of the OX40 agonist ivuxolimab. These receptors were taken from an adult with an advanced solid tumor such as melanoma, head and neck, liver or kidney cancer.

The rearrangement links TRBV10-3 to TRBJ1-4, with D unresolved. This CDR3 has 15 residues. Germline values: CDR1 ENHRY, CDR2 SYGVKD. Trimming pared 0 bases from V and 8 bases from J, leaving 13 bases between. This CDR3 reads CAISESKTAGEKLFF. The CDR3 bases are TGTGCCATCAGTGAGTCGAAGACGGCTGGGGAAAAACTGTTTTTT.

This clone was detected once. The CDR3 sequence: CATLPISGANVLTF. For the CDR3, the DNA is TGTGCCACCCTCCCAATCTCTGGGGCCAACGTCCTGACTTTC. The V gene is TRBV6-1, the J gene TRBJ2-6; D gene unclear. From germline, CDR1 is MNHNS and CDR2 SASEGT. Trimming took 10 bases from V and 0 from J, leaving 10 bases between them. This CDR3 comprises 14 residues.

This chain joins TRBV9 and TRBJ2-5; the D call may be TRBD1 or TRBD2 (5 bases each). The V gene's germline CDR1 is SGDLS and CDR2 YYNGEE. Trimming took off 5 bases at V and 6 bases at J, with 11 bases between the two ends. The CDR3 consists of 12 residues. The CDR3 is CASSGEGKTQYF. In nucleotides, the CDR3 is TGTGCCAGCAGTGGAGAGGGGAAGACCCAGTACTTC. Drawing the rest from reference TRBV9 and TRBJ2-5, the complete variable domain is DSGVTQTPKHLITATGQRVTLRCSPRSGDLSVYWYQQSLDQGLQFLIQYYNGEERAKGNILERFSAQQFPDLHSELNLSSLELGDSALYFCASSGEGKTQYFGPGTRLLVL.

This chain uses TRBV11-2 with TRBJ2-5; 8 nucleotides agree with TRBD1. CDR3 length: 13 amino acids. V shed 6 bases, J shed 4 bases, and the junction held 4 bases outside the gene matches. The germline CDR1 and CDR2 sequences are SGHAT and FQNNGV. The CDR3 loop reads CASRKQGGETQYF. The CDR3 coding sequence is TGTGCCAGCAGAAAACAGGGGGGAGAGACCCAGTACTTC.

This clone was picked up a small number of times. V and J are TRBV9 and TRBJ2-2; 7 nucleotides match TRBD2. The CDR3 sequence is 16 residues long. Trimming took 4 bases from V and 3 from J; bases not matched to a gene: 9. Germline assignment: CDR1 SGDLS and CDR2 YYNGEE. The CDR3 here is CASSPLGGRDTGELFF. CDR3 in DNA: TGTGCCAGCAGCCCCCTGGGAGGGAGGGACACCGGGGAGCTGTTTTTT.

This sequence joins TRBV5-1 and TRBJ1-1; no clear D gene. The CDR3 totals 16 residues. CDR1 is SGHRS and CDR2 is YFSETQ in the germline V gene. V was pared by 2 bases and J by 0 bases, with 14 bases between. CDR3 coding DNA: TGCGCCAGCAGCTTCGGCCAGATATTGATGAACACTGAAGCTTTCTTT. It specifies CASSFGQILMNTEAFF. Combining the CDR3 with reference TRBV5-1 and TRBJ1-1 gives the whole variable domain KAGVTQTPRYLIKTRGQQVTLSCSPISGHRSVSWYQQTPGQGLQFLFEYFSETQRNKGNFPGRFSGRQFSNSRSEMNVSTLELGDSALYLCASSFGQILMNTEAFFGQGTRLTVV.

This clone was found once. The chain carries TRBV6-5 and TRBJ1-6, with D unclear. Germline CDR1 reads MNHEY; CDR2 reads SVGAGI. The CDR3 is 14 residues long. V lost 6 bases to trimming and J lost 5 bases, with 11 bases between them. CDR3 amino acids: CASSLGPNNSPLHF. In DNA, the CDR3 is TGTGCCAGCAGCCTCGGGCCAAATAATTCACCCCTCCACTTT.

This sequence joins TRBV6-5 and TRBJ1-2; D remains unclear. This CDR3 contains 14 residues. CDR1 is MNHEY, CDR2 SVGAGI, per germline. Trimming removed 4 bases at V and 3 bases at J, with 12 bases between. The CDR3 protein is CASSSRQAYYGYTF. CDR3 sequence (DNA): TGTGCCAGCAGTTCTCGCCAGGCCTACTATGGCTACACCTTC.

In its sample, this clone was seen a few times. This sequence joins TRBV30 and TRBJ1-3; D is unclear. Germline V gene lookup returns CDR1 GTSNPN and CDR2 SVGIG (reference sequence). Trimming cost V 2 bases and J 4 bases, with 9 bases left between them. CDR3 length equals 13 residues. The DNA of the CDR3 is TGTGCCTGGAGTCATCTGACAGGAAACACCATATATTTT. It encodes CAWSHLTGNTIYF.

The chain employs TRBV7-8 and TRBJ1-5, with D unclear. The CDR3 has 13 residues. Per the germline V gene, CDR1 is SGHVS and CDR2 is FQNEAQ. The V end was cut by 4 bases, the J end by 11 bases, with 15 bases between. The CDR3 spells CASSSQAWLTQHF. The CDR3 nucleotides are TGTGCCAGCAGCTCACAAGCGTGGCTAACCCAGCATTTT.

The chain is built from TRBV7-2 and TRBJ2-5, with unresolved D. V shed 6 bases and J shed 1 base, with 6 bases lying between them. Germline CDR1 is SGHTA and CDR2 is FQGNSA. The length of the CDR3 is 12 residues. The CDR3 protein is CASRQPQETQYF. The CDR3, as DNA: TGTGCCAGCAGACAGCCCCAAGAGACCCAGTACTTC.

This chain connects TRBV9 to TRBJ2-2, with unresolved D. The length of the CDR3 is 14 residues. Germline loops: CDR1 SGDLS, CDR2 YYNGEE. V lost 0 bases, J lost 0 bases, and 3 bases lay in between. The chain's CDR3 is CASSVVPNTGELFF. The CDR3 nucleotides are TGTGCCAGCAGCGTAGTACCGAACACCGGGGAGCTGTTTTTT.

This rearrangement joins TRBV28 to TRBJ2-6; 11 bases match TRBD2. Germline V CDR1 and CDR2: MDHEN, SYDVKM. The CDR3 is 17 amino acids. J gave up 0 bases and V 5 bases, and 3 bases lay outside the gene matches. The CDR3 DNA sequence: TGTGCCAGCAGTGCGACTAGCGGGGCCTCTGGGGCCAACGTCCTGACTTTC. It encodes CASSATSGASGANVLTF.

V is TRBV5-1 and J is TRBJ2-6; D gene uncertain. The CDR3 spans 14 residues. The germline CDR1 and CDR2 sequences are SGHRS and YFSETQ. The V end was cut by 4 bases, the J end by 2 bases, with 7 bases between. The CDR3 sequence: CASSLQPGANVLTF. CDR3 nucleotides: TGCGCCAGCAGCCTCCAACCTGGGGCCAACGTCCTGACTTTC.

This clone was found once. The genes are TRBV27 and TRBJ1-1; TRBD1 might be the D (5 bases). Trimming cost V 7 bases and J 1 base, with 13 bases left between them. Germline-derived CDR1 and CDR2 are MNHEY and SMNVEV (reference sequence). The CDR3 spans 14 residues. CDR3: CASTQGGANTEAFF. The CDR3 nucleotides read TGTGCCAGCACTCAGGGAGGGGCGAACACTGAAGCTTTCTTT.

This clone was detected once. The chain joins TRBV5-1 to TRBJ1-1; D ambiguous. Germline CDR1 is SGHRS and CDR2 is YFSETQ. V gave up 0 bases and J gave up 0 bases, with 6 bases separating them. CDR3 length: 14 residues. The CDR3 loop is CASSLDGLNTEAFF. CDR3 DNA sequence: TGCGCCAGCAGCTTGGACGGACTGAACACTGAAGCTTTCTTT.

V usage is TRBV10-3 and J usage is TRBJ1-6; 7 positions agree with TRBD1. This CDR3 spans 15 amino acids. The trim removed 8 bases at V and 9 bases at J, leaving 13 bases unmatched. Germline CDR1 reads ENHRY; CDR2 reads SYGVKD. The CDR3 loop reads CAISGTERGGSPLHF. The DNA for the CDR3 is TGTGCCATCTCGGGGACAGAGCGGGGAGGTTCACCCCTCCACTTT.

CDR3: CASSYLAGGDLTQYF. CDR3 bases: TGTGCCAGCAGCTATCTAGCGGGGGGGGACTTGACCCAGTACTTC. The chain recombines TRBV5-4 with TRBJ2-5, with 12 bases fitting TRBD2. The junction had 7 bases not matched to a gene; V was cut back by 3 bases and J by 7 bases. CDR1 is SGHNT, CDR2 YYREEE, per germline (reference sequence). This CDR3 spans 15 amino acids.

The chain carries TRBV18 and TRBJ2-5, with D maybe TRBD1 (5 bases). The CDR3 contains 13 residues. Looked up from germline, CDR1 is KGHSH and CDR2 is LQKENI. The V end lost 6 bases, the J end lost 2 bases, and 10 bases lay between the germline ends. The DNA of the CDR3 is TGTGCCAGCTCGGAAAGACAGCAAGAGACCCAGTACTTC. Protein: CASSERQQETQYF.

The V call is TRBV28, the J call TRBJ2-5; 9 bases agree with TRBD2. The germline V gene encodes CDR1 MDHEN and CDR2 SYDVKM. J was trimmed by 5 bases and V by 3 bases; bases with no gene match: 4. This CDR3 contains 14 residues. CDR3 region: CASSFGLARETQYF. DNA for the CDR3: TGTGCCAGCAGTTTCGGACTAGCGCGGGAGACCCAGTACTTC.

The rearrangement links TRBV2 to TRBJ2-7; D call uncertain. The CDR3 length is 13 residues. Between the trimmed V and J ends, which lost 7 bases and 4 bases, there was a span of 14 bases. Germline V gene lookup returns CDR1 SNHLY and CDR2 FYNNEI. Here the CDR3 reads CASKLSEQYEQYF. The CDR3, as DNA: TGTGCCAGCAAGCTCTCCGAGCAGTACGAGCAGTACTTC.

The chain carries TRBV5-1 and TRBJ2-2, with 9 bases that match TRBD1. CDR1 is SGHRS, CDR2 YFSETQ, per germline. Trimming removed 3 bases from V and 0 bases from J; junction bases left unmatched: 6. There are 17 residues in the CDR3. Here the CDR3 reads CASSYGDRAPNTGELFF. In DNA form, the CDR3 reads TGCGCCAGCAGCTACGGGGACAGGGCGCCGAACACCGGGGAGCTGTTTTTT.

The rearrangement uses TRBV5-1 and TRBJ1-2; 7 positions match TRBD1. CDR3 length equals 15 residues. In germline, CDR1 is SGHRS, CDR2 YFSETQ. V shed 0 bases, J shed 3 bases, and the junction held 5 bases outside the gene matches. CDR3 in amino acids: CASSLDPGQYYGYTF. CDR3 DNA: TGCGCCAGCAGCTTGGACCCGGGACAGTACTATGGCTACACCTTC.

The rearrangement joins TRBV6-5 to TRBJ1-3, with no clear D. V was shortened by 5 bases and J by 7 bases, with 9 bases between the two germline ends. Germline V lookup: CDR1 MNHEY, CDR2 SVGAGI. The CDR3 contains 12 residues. In DNA form, the CDR3 reads TGTGCCAGCAGTCAGACCCGGAACACCATATATTTT. As protein: CASSQTRNTIYF.

The rearrangement uses TRBV5-6 and TRBJ2-3, with D perhaps matching TRBD1 (6 bases). CDR3 length: 15 residues. CDR1 and CDR2 (germline): SGHDT, YYEEEE. The V and J ends lost 4 bases and 0 bases respectively, with 12 bases between them. In DNA, the CDR3 is TGTGCCAGCAGCATAGGACAGCAAAGCACAGATACGCAGTATTTT. It encodes CASSIGQQSTDTQYF.